The 25 T cell receptor beta chains in this list originate from one sample, sequenced in a study of blood T cell repertoires in COVID-19. The repertoire was sequenced with immunoSEQ multiplex PCR; TCRdb's copy has only in-frame clones and lacks some. The sample yields some 35,000 clones, roughly 88% seen once. The sequenced sample consisted of peripheral blood. These receptors all stem from a man aged 55 to 70 with active COVID-19.

The chain combines TRBV28 with TRBJ2-7, with TRBD1 matching 8 bases. The CDR3 totals 15 residues. Germline V gene data show CDR1 as MDHEN and CDR2 as SYDVKM. Losses at the gene ends were 4 bases for V and 1 base for J; bases not matched to a gene: 6. Here the CDR3 reads CASSYRGSRSYEQYF. Written as DNA, the CDR3 is TGTGCCAGCAGTTACAGGGGGTCGAGGTCCTACGAGCAGTACTTC.

The gene calls are TRBV15 and TRBJ2-2; 12 nucleotides align to TRBD2. The CDR3 runs to 19 residues. The junction had 6 bases not matched to a gene; V was cut back by 1 base and J by 0 bases. Per the germline V gene, CDR1 is LNHNV and CDR2 is YYDKDF (reference sequence). The CDR3 protein is CATSRGGLAGVSNTGELFF. In DNA, the CDR3 is TGTGCCACCAGCAGAGGGGGACTAGCGGGTGTTTCGAACACCGGGGAGCTGTTTTTT.

The chain uses TRBV6-5 and TRBJ1-5, with D possibly TRBD1 on 6 matching bases. Germline lookup yields CDR1 MNHEY and CDR2 SVGAGI. V was clipped by 0 bases and J by 3 bases, with 9 bases between them. The CDR3 has 15 residues. DNA for the CDR3: TGTGCCAGCAGTTACTCCTACAGGGTCAATCAGCCCCAGCATTTT. Translating it yields CASSYSYRVNQPQHF.

The genes are TRBV24-1 and TRBJ2-3; a possible D gene is TRBD2 (6 bases). The V and J ends lost 10 bases and 0 bases respectively, with 10 bases between them. CDR3 size: 13 residues. Germline loops: CDR1 KGHDR, CDR2 SFDVKD. CDR3 protein: CATSGGSTDTQYF. DNA for the CDR3: TGTGCCACATCTGGGGGGAGCACAGATACGCAGTATTTT.

The chain links TRBV4-1 to TRBJ1-4; D gene uncertain. The CDR3 is made up of 14 amino acids. V lost 1 base, J lost 4 bases, and 7 bases lay in between. Germline V gene data show CDR1 as MGHRA and CDR2 as YSYEKL. The DNA for the CDR3 is TGCGCCAGCAGCCAAGGGCCCTTTAATGAAAAACTGTTTTTT. It encodes CASSQGPFNEKLFF.

The chain combines TRBV5-1 with TRBJ2-1; 16 bases line up with TRBD2. There are 18 residues in the CDR3. CDR1 and CDR2 from the germline V gene are SGHRS and YFSETQ. Trimming took 3 bases from V and 2 from J; bases not matched to a gene: 5. The chain's CDR3 is CASSWGTSGRATYNEQFF. In DNA form, the CDR3 reads TGCGCCAGCAGCTGGGGGACTAGCGGGAGGGCCACCTACAATGAGCAGTTCTTC.

The rearrangement links TRBV10-3 to TRBJ1-2; 10 bases map to TRBD1. The CDR3 is made up of 15 amino acids. Germline assignment: CDR1 ENHRY and CDR2 SYGVKD. Trimming at V came to 3 bases and at J to 2 bases, leaving 3 bases not matched to a gene. The CDR3 sequence: CAISDPGQGNYGYTF. CDR3 nucleotide sequence: TGTGCCATCAGTGACCCGGGACAGGGGAACTATGGCTACACCTTC.

The chain links TRBV5-8 to TRBJ1-4; D gene unclear. Germline values: CDR1 SGHTS, CDR2 YDEGEE. Trimming removed 1 base at V and 0 bases at J, with 10 bases between. The CDR3 is 16 amino acids. CDR3 loop: CASSLLLIATNEKLFF. Here the CDR3 DNA reads TGTGCCAGCAGCTTGTTACTGATAGCAACTAATGAAAAACTGTTTTTT.

This clone has just one count. CDR3 residues: CASNTGTAYEQYF. CDR3 DNA: TGTGCTAGCAATACCGGGACAGCATACGAGCAGTACTTC. The chain carries TRBV12-5 and TRBJ2-7, with TRBD1 identical over 7 bases. Germline V gives CDR1 LGHNT, CDR2 FRNRAP. Trimming cost V 9 bases and J 4 bases; bases outside gene matches: 9. The CDR3 sequence is 13 residues long.

CDR3 amino acids: CASSTATGSTDTQYF. The CDR3 nucleotides read TGTGCCAGCTCAACCGCGACAGGGTCCACAGATACGCAGTATTTT. The chain joins TRBV18 to TRBJ2-3, with 7 bases identical to TRBD1. This CDR3 region has 15 residues. The germline CDR1 and CDR2 sequences are KGHSH and LQKENI. Losses at the gene ends were 5 bases for V and 2 bases for J; bases not matched to a gene: 7.

The chain couples TRBV2 to TRBJ2-3, with 12 bases lining up with TRBD2. This CDR3 spans 14 amino acids. Germline CDR1 reads SNHLY; CDR2 reads FYNNEI. The V gene end was trimmed by 8 bases and the J gene end by 6 bases; junction bases not matched to a gene: 6. CDR3: CASLAGGPWDTQYF. The CDR3 DNA reads as TGTGCCAGCCTAGCGGGAGGGCCTTGGGATACGCAGTATTTT.

The rearrangement links TRBV28 to TRBJ2-2; D not certain. Trimming took 3 bases from V and 5 from J, leaving 7 bases between them. CDR3 length: 13 amino acids. Germline V gene data show CDR1 as MDHEN and CDR2 as SYDVKM. CDR3 sequence reads: CASSLTGTGELFF. CDR3 bases: TGTGCCAGCAGTTTGACTGGTACCGGGGAGCTGTTTTTT.

The chain joins TRBV7-9 to TRBJ2-5; a possible D gene is TRBD1 (6 bases). Trimming left V 1 base short and J 1 base short, with 7 bases between. CDR3 length: 14 amino acids. CDR1 and CDR2 from the germline V gene are SEHNR and FQNEAQ (reference sequence). The CDR3 DNA is TGTGCCAGCAGCTTAGTCAGGGGCCAAGAGACCCAGTACTTC. Translated, it gives CASSLVRGQETQYF.

The V call is TRBV21-1, the J call TRBJ2-7; the table's D call TRBD2 went unverified against the DNA. TRBV21-1 constitutes a pseudogene. The CDR3 runs 14 residues. The CDR3 DNA reads as TGTGCCAGCAGCAAAGGGACTGCGCACTACGAGCAGTACTTC. Protein: CASSKGTAHYEQYF.

The V and J genes are TRBV20-1 and TRBJ2-3; D unresolved. Germline lookup yields CDR1 DFQATT and CDR2 SNEGSKA (reference sequence). This CDR3 has 10 residues. Trimming took 5 bases from V and 6 from J, leaving 6 bases between them. In nucleotides, the CDR3 is TGCAGTGCTCACGGGGATACGCAGTATTTT. Translating gives CSAHGDTQYF.

The chain has TRBV30 and TRBJ2-1; 11 bases map to TRBD2. Germline loops: CDR1 GTSNPN, CDR2 SVGIG (reference sequence). V shed 7 bases, J shed 6 bases, and the junction held 8 bases outside the gene matches. The CDR3 contains 14 residues. The CDR3 is CAYSAGTSGNEQFF. The CDR3 bases are TGTGCCTACTCGGCCGGGACTAGCGGCAATGAGCAGTTCTTC.

This chain joins TRBV4-1 and TRBJ2-1, with 10 bases fitting TRBD2. CDR3 length: 18 amino acids. The germline V gene has CDR1 MGHRA and CDR2 YSYEKL. With V trimmed by 0 bases and J by 8 bases, 13 bases remained unmatched. This CDR3 reads CASSQEAGLAGDIDEQFF. CDR3 nucleotides: TGCGCCAGCAGCCAAGAAGCCGGTCTAGCGGGAGATATTGATGAGCAGTTCTTC.

The rearrangement joins TRBV3-1 (or the pseudogene TRBV3-2) to TRBJ2-5; the D is unclear. The CDR3 length is 12 residues. The germline V gene has CDR1 LGHDT and CDR2 YNNKEL (reference sequence). The V and J ends lost 3 bases and 5 bases respectively, with 7 bases between them. CDR3 coding DNA: TGTGCCAGCAGCCAGCTCGCGGAGACCCAGTACTTC. Protein product: CASSQLAETQYF.

The chain uses TRBV28 and TRBJ1-1; D may be TRBD1 (6 bases). The CDR3 runs to 15 residues. Between the trimmed V and J ends, which lost 6 bases and 4 bases, there was a span of 18 bases. Looked up from germline, CDR1 is MDHEN and CDR2 is SYDVKM. CDR3 region: CASRSQGRLVTEAFF. DNA for the CDR3: TGTGCCAGCAGGTCGCAGGGGCGGTTGGTCACTGAAGCTTTCTTT.

Worth noting for this clone: One end of the junction does not line up with germline, which may come from a read error. The sample has other DNA sequences that encode this CDR3 too. CDR3 DNA sequence: TGTGCCAGCAGACAAGAGGGACAGGCCGGTGGTGGTGAAGCCTTCTTT. It encodes CASRQEGQAGGGEAFF. This rearrangement joins TRBV28 to TRBJ1-1; 8 nucleotides agree with TRBD1. Per germline, CDR1 MDHEN and CDR2 SYDVKM. The CDR3 sequence is 16 residues long.

The chain carries TRBV2 and TRBJ1-4; perhaps TRBD1 as D (5 bases). Germline V gives CDR1 SNHLY, CDR2 FYNNEI. The V end was cut by 11 bases, the J end by 4 bases, with 17 bases between. The CDR3 runs 14 residues. CDR3 sequence (DNA): TGTGCCCAAAGAGCGGCGGGACGTAATGAAAAACTGTTTTTT. Its protein product is CAQRAAGRNEKLFF.

This CDR3 is CATSRDRGDTQYF. The CDR3 nucleotides read TGTGCCACCAGCAGAGATCGGGGGGATACGCAGTATTTT. This chain links TRBV15 with TRBJ2-3, with TRBD2 as a possible D gene (6 bases). Germline V lookup: CDR1 LNHNV, CDR2 YYDKDF (reference sequence). The length of the CDR3 is 13 residues. The germline V and J ends were trimmed by 0 bases and 6 bases, with 7 bases remaining between them.

This rearrangement joins TRBV5-1 to TRBJ2-3; D possibly corresponds to TRBD2 (5 bases). Germline CDR1 SGHRS, CDR2 YFSETQ. The V and J ends lost 4 bases and 2 bases respectively, with 17 bases between them. The length of the CDR3 is 16 residues. CDR3 DNA: TGCGCCAGCAGCGCCCTGACGGGAACAATCACAGATACGCAGTATTTT. The encoded protein is CASSALTGTITDTQYF.

V gene TRBV28 combines with J gene TRBJ2-7, with 13 positions matching TRBD2. The trim removed 5 bases at V and 5 bases at J, leaving 6 bases unmatched. The germline gives CDR1 MDHEN, CDR2 SYDVKM. This CDR3 spans 15 amino acids. The CDR3: CASSTRGLAGHEQYF. For the CDR3, the DNA is TGTGCCAGCAGTACTCGGGGACTAGCGGGACACGAGCAGTACTTC.

The V and J genes are TRBV27 and TRBJ1-2, with 9 bases aligning to TRBD1. The CDR3 is 13 amino acids. Germline values: CDR1 MNHEY, CDR2 SMNVEV (reference sequence). The V segment lost 7 bases and the J segment 7 bases; nucleotides outside the gene matches: 7. DNA for the CDR3: TGTGCCAGCAAACTCGGACAGGGGACTGGCTACACCTTC. The encoded protein is CASKLGQGTGYTF.